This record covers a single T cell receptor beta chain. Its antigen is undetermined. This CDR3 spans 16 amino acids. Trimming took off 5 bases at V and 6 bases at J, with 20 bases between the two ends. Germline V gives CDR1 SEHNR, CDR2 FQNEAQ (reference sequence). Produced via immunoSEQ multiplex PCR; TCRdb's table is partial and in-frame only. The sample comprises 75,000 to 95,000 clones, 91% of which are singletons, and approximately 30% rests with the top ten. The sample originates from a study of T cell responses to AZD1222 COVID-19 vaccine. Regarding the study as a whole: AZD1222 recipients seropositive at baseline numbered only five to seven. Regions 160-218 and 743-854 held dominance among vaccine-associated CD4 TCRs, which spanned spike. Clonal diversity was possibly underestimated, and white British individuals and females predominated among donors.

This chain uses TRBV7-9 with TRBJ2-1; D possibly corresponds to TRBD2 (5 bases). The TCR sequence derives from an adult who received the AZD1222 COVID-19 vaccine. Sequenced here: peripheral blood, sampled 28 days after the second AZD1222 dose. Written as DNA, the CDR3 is TGTGCCAGCAGCGGACCGTTTGGTAGGGAGAGCAATGAGCAGTTCTTC. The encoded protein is CASSGPFGRESNEQFF.